This TCR beta chain came from a study of shared clonotypes between healthy human individuals. At the deep level, the assay was run. In the sorted-subset replicate PCRs, about 200 ng DNA, 25,000 to 30,000 T cell genomes, was used. Here immunoSEQ multiplex PCR was the method, and the copy in TCRdb shows in-frame clones only, minus some. This table has over a million clones, about 75% appearing once. The CDR3 has 13 residues. The ends were cut back, 6 bases at V and 5 bases at J, with 14 bases in the middle. Germline-derived CDR1 and CDR2 are LNHDA and SQIVND (reference sequence). The chain combines TRBV19 with TRBJ2-7; perhaps TRBD2 as D (5 bases). Sequencing was done on a sample of memory CD4+ T cells sorted from blood. Subset denoted: CD45RA-negative fraction. The receptor's source is a man younger than 35 in good health. CDR3 residues: CASRSEGSHEQYF. CDR3 sequence (DNA): TGTGCCAGTAGAAGTGAGGGTTCTCACGAGCAGTACTTC.